This T cell receptor (beta chain) came from a study of T cell repertoires in cytomegalovirus infection. In the study overall: Matching HLA type, along with CMV infection, was indicated by public TCR beta signatures.

One entry per CDR3 protein, called by TCRdb with MiXCR from the reads. The table has roughly 730,000 distinct CDR3 sequences, 33% seen once. This clonotype was recorded a few times. What it recognizes is unknown. Germline V gene sequence: CDR1 SGHVS, CDR2 FQNEAQ. CDR3 length: 15 amino acids. V gave up 5 bases and J gave up 10 bases; unmatched junction bases: 11. The gene calls are TRBV7-8 and TRBJ1-6; 7 bases fit TRBD1. This TCR came from a human donor in good health (CMV status not recorded). Some clones in this sample may be carry-over from other donors' samples. This material consisted of cultured PBMCs, taken from culture after CMV antigen stimulation. This CDR3 reads CASSPTRQGGSPLHF. CDR3 nucleotide sequence: TGTGCCAGCAGCCCCACCCGACAGGGTGGCTCACCCCTCCACTTT.